This TCR beta chain is from a study of long-term antiretroviral therapy in people with HIV (dated by TCRdb to about 2022). General notes on the study: The earliest samples were collected about a decade before the 2015 WHO recommendation for immediate ART, when ART was typically delayed until CD4 counts fell. A total of 192 cryopreserved PBMC samples came from a few dozen adults with confirmed HIV infection and were collected serially over a mean of about six years (range 1-12). A retrospective serial study tested whether ART initiation and durable HIV suppression were associated with changes in peripheral blood TRB repertoire composition and diversity. Among the approximately 30 participants with HIV, ten to eleven were female. No cross-contamination during QIAcube processing was shown when test extractions of a monoclonal T-cell line were performed alongside roughly 30 polyclonal samples. Results and caveats for the whole study, not just this receptor: CDR3 length ranges in HIV repertoires were narrower than in controls, and network structure suggested an antigen-experienced repertoire with only a slight naive shift after ART. Since PBMC availability was limited, sequencing covered only the TCR beta chain, with no alpha chain pairing. Expanded TRB clones identified before ART initiation dominated the repertoire across all time points, though the dominance fluctuated and decreased in many PLHIV after ART. Starting ART was linked to a significant rise in TRB diversity, yet even with long-term ART the diversity remained significantly lower than in transplant donor controls. Because cell numbers in pre-ART samples were limited, unsorted PBMC were profiled instead of sorted CD4+ and CD8+ T cells. The samples were dated from about 2003 to 2018, and the ART regimens that were used may be less effective than current ART regimens. No data were available on ART adherence, viral resistance or therapy changes, limiting inferences about post-ART repertoire changes.

Inclusion was restricted to participants for whom at least one PBMC sample before ART initiation and at least two post-ART samples were available. Treatment was received in the United States of America by all participants with HIV. Before DNA extraction, cryopreserved samples containing roughly 1-10 million PBMC were thawed and washed. At the time of the earliest PBMC sample, participants with HIV were aged between about 23 and 54 years. PBMC samples were contributed by each participant from 1-4 timepoints before ART initiation and 2-8 timepoints after ART initiation, with a median of 7 samples. For every participant, serial HIV viral load, CD4+ T-cell count, ART history and demographic data were obtained. A Qiagen kit on a QIAcube was used to extract genomic DNA from unsorted PBMC, with samples processed in batches of 12. Trimming accounts for 3 bases at V and 5 bases at J, while the number of junction bases matched to no gene is 9. The CDR3 spans 16 residues, from the cysteine through the phenylalanine. Of all the DNA, just the CDR3 is kept, 48 bases in frame from base 1. The germline V gene encodes CDR1 MGHRA and CDR2 YSYEKL.

The immunoSEQ hsTCRB v3.0 assay was used at survey level resolution to sequence the TRB variable region. The target sequencing depth for TRB was roughly 40,000-50,000 T-cell genomes per sample. An Illumina MiSeq with a v3 150-cycle kit was used to sequence the pooled TRB libraries. Concerning the study's data processing: Repertoire analysis was performed in R inside a reproducible Nextflow workflow that covered QC, data transformation and analysis. LymphoSeq2, an R package for AIRR-Seq data exploration, was used to implement custom analyses. A few samples that produced fewer than 5000 total TRB sequences were removed, so approximately 170 HIV repertoires were analyzed. Among the roughly 180 retained HIV repertoires, some 60 were collected before ART initiation and 129 after ART initiation. Repertoires were downsampled to 5000 TRB nucleotide sequences, with summary statistics averaged over 100 downsampling iterations. The analysis kept only TRB sequences whose CDR3 regions were at least seven amino acids long. A Shannon entropy-derived clonality score and the Gini coefficient were used to measure diversity. In the repertoire networks, any two of the top 5000 CDR3 amino acid sequences were connected whenever the two sequences differed by an edit distance of one. For TRB CDR3 amino acid sequences, antigen specificity groups and MHC restriction were predicted with GLIPH2. To flag known CMV, EBV, HIV or tissue antigen associations, CDR3 amino acid sequences were matched against VDJdb and McPAS-TCR. Pre-ART, post-ART and control groups were compared with Wilcoxon signed-rank tests and Holm-Bonferroni correction. Drawn from immuneACCESS, this table holds only the in-frame rearrangements with V and J called that TCRdb kept. Clones are partly lost; checked studies trace under half to an unresolved V gene and leave the rest unexplained. V and J calls plus clone size are reproduced from that table; the DNA served to infer D and trimming. This sample comprises fewer than 30,000 clones, around 84% of them detected only once. The top ten hold about 5% of the sample.

Regarding this clone: What antigen it recognizes has not been identified. No base quality information exists; no much larger clone differs at one position.

Sequencing was performed on unsorted PBMCs, taken 0.8 years after starting antiretroviral therapy. The rearranged segments are TRBV4-1 and TRBJ2-1; 8 middle bases align to TRBD2. The TCR originated in a woman aged 30 to 39 with HIV. In nucleotides, the sequence is TGCGCCAGCAGCCAGCCCGGGACTAGAGGCAACAATGAGCAGTTCTTC. It translates as CASSQPGTRGNNEQFF.